The clone carrying this TCR beta chain was detected only a few times. Its antigen is as yet unknown. Isolated RNA was reverse transcribed in full, so expressed TCRB transcripts were sequenced. Profiled with immunoSEQ multiplex PCR; TCRdb holds only in-frame clones, not every one. The table lists over 700,000 clones, roughly 16% of them singletons. This record belongs to a study of beta chain features in type 1 diabetes. V shed 0 bases and J shed 1 base, with 10 bases lying between them. CDR3 size: 15 residues. The germline V gene has CDR1 SGHRS and CDR2 YFSETQ. Naive, central memory, regulatory and stem cell-like memory cells within the CD4+ compartment were sorted using CD45RO/CCR7/CD25/CD127/CD95/CD27. Whole-study findings and limits: In all four CD4+ subsets, TCRB CDR3 length was significantly, moderately reduced in type 1 diabetes. Patients with type 1 diabetes carried fewer insertions and had more deletions at their VDJ junctions. Researchers reported that naive, central memory and Treg TCRB repertoires appeared more similar in patients than in healthy donors.

Sequenced sample: naive CD4+ T cells from blood. The receptor comes from a woman under 30 in good health. V usage is TRBV5-1 and J usage is TRBJ1-1, with D hard to call. Here the CDR3 DNA reads TGCGCCAGCAGCTTGGGAAATTTGGGGAACACTGAAGCTTTCTTT. Translation gives CASSLGNLGNTEAFF.